A selection of T cell receptor beta chains follows, all from one sample in a study of T-cell reconstitution after alpha-beta-depleted transplantation in children. TCRdb used MiXCR to reprocess the PCR reads, holding one entry per CDR3 protein. The sample consists of more than 150,000 distinct CDR3 sequences, about 14% of them appearing once. This material consisted of PBMCs from the stem cell graft donor, taken from the stem cell graft. The receptors derive from a human donor who donated a stem cell graft to a child with acute lymphoblastic leukemia. The conserved cysteine and the conserved F or W are not part of the CDR3 here. A D gene is named only where the DNA matches it firmly. Some rows have no size entry. The others give once, few or many, or a class for an expanded clone.

clone_size	j_call	d_call	v_call	cdr3_aa
many	TRBJ2-7	-	TRBV5-1	ASKGTGLNYEQY
many	TRBJ2-3	-	TRBV11-2	ASSLVPARFTDTQY
-	TRBJ1-5	-	TRBV20-1	SAGRVGQPQH
many	TRBJ2-1	TRBD1	TRBV5-1	ASSLWTGVNNEQF
many	TRBJ1-4	TRBD1	TRBV5-1	ASGFSGTGGEKLF
-	TRBJ1-1	TRBD1	TRBV29-1	SAQDRGTEAF
many	TRBJ2-1	-	TRBV4-1	ASSGGDLGLSYNEQF
many	TRBJ2-5	TRBD1	TRBV12-3/TRBV12-4	ASSFSGGAETQY
-	TRBJ2-1	TRBD2	TRBV10-3	AISEREVLANEQF
-	TRBJ1-2	-	TRBV9	ASTLGVSPYGYT
-	TRBJ2-1	TRBD2	TRBV5-5	ASSLGLAGGLNEQF
many	TRBJ1-1	-	TRBV20-1	SARDVVGSGGDTEAF
-	TRBJ2-3	TRBD2	TRBV20-1	SARPASGSGKAVRDTQY
many	TRBJ2-5	TRBD2	TRBV13	ASSPRLGSGITETQY
many	TRBJ2-1	-	TRBV9	ASSVERGVSYNEQF
many	TRBJ2-5	-	TRBV5-6	ASRFDHQETQY
many	TRBJ2-5	TRBD1	TRBV6-1	ASSLNRGQIQETQY
few	TRBJ2-1	-	TRBV12-3/TRBV12-4	ASRANAVSYNEQF
many	TRBJ2-5	-	TRBV12-3/TRBV12-4	ASSRGETQY
-	TRBJ1-1	TRBD1	TRBV20-1	SARDRKYRGGTEAF
many	TRBJ1-2	-	TRBV7-2	ASSLGSGDVVGYT
many	TRBJ1-2	-	TRBV20-1	SAIPQGRYGYT